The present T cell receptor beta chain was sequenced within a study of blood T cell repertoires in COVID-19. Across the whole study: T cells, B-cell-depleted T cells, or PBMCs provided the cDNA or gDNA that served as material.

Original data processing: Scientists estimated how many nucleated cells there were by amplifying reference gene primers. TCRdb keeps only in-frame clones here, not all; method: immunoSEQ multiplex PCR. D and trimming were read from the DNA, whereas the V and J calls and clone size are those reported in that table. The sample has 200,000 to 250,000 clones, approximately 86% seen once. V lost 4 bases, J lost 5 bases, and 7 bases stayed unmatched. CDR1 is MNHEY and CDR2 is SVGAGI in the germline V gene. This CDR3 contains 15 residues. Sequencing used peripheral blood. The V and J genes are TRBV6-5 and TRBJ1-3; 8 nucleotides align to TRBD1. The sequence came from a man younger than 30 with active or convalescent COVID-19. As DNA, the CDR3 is TGTGCCAGCAGTTCTAACAGGGGGAGTCGAAACACCATATATTTT. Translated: CASSSNRGSRNTIYF.